This TCR beta chain stems from a study of T cells after yellow fever vaccination. CDR1 and CDR2 (germline): LGHNT, FRNRAP. The V end lost 3 bases, the J end lost 2 bases, and 12 bases lay between the germline ends. The CDR3 totals 15 residues. Study outcomes and limitations: Abundant contaminating clonotypes from the bulk population could appear in FACS-sorted repertoires. The booster saw the reappearance of most primary-vaccination clones (about 95% CD4, roughly 90% CD8). A small share of clonotypes appeared in both CD4 and CD8 compartments.

This clonotype turned up a few times. Its specificity is not known. TCRdb reanalysed the 5' RACE reads using MiXCR and keeps one entry per CDR3 protein. The sample comprises 170,000 or so distinct CDR3 sequences, 7% to 10% of which are singletons, and approximately 39% rests with the top ten. This clonotype was obtained from a man aged 18-30 years who received the YFV17D yellow fever vaccine. This chain connects TRBV12-5 to TRBJ2-3; the D gene is possibly TRBD2 (5 bases). Sequencing used CD8+ T cells sorted from PBMCs, obtained 45 days after the yellow fever booster vaccination. The DNA for the CDR3 is TGTGCTAGTGGTTTTATAGCGATGAACACAGATACGCAGTATTTT. It is translated as CASGFIAMNTDTQYF. The full variable domain, its missing parts supplied by reference TRBV12-5 and TRBJ2-3, is DARVTQTPRHKVTEMGQEVTMRCQPILGHNTVFWYRQTMMQGLELLAYFRNRAPLDDSGMPKDRFSAEMPDATLATLKIQPSEPRDSAVYFCASGFIAMNTDTQYFGPGTRLTVL.